This T cell receptor beta chain emerged from a study of shared clonotypes between healthy human individuals. Clones were sequenced by immunoSEQ multiplex PCR, and TCRdb holds only the in-frame ones, with some missing. Of over a million clones listed, approximately 80% are singletons. Germline V gene lookup returns CDR1 SGHAT and CDR2 FQNNGV. Trimming removed 5 bases from V and 4 bases from J, with 14 bases in between. The CDR3 contains 14 residues. The chain couples TRBV11-2 to TRBJ1-2; a possible D gene is TRBD1 (6 bases). Input material: memory CD4+ T cells from PBMCs. The subset denotes: CD45RA-negative fraction. The clonotype comes from a man younger than 30 in good health. Some clones in this sample may be carry-over from other donors' samples. CDR3 loop: CASSPIDRPYGYTF. CDR3 bases: TGTGCCAGCAGCCCGATAGACAGGCCCTATGGCTACACCTTC.